One T cell receptor (beta chain) is described in this entry. The sample originates from a study of blood T cell repertoires in COVID-19. Per the study methods: Cell counts per sample came from amplifying reference gene primers. Sequenced by immunoSEQ multiplex PCR; TCRdb stores in-frame clones only, minus some. The V and J calls and clone size come from that table; D and trimming were worked out from the DNA. This sample has about 90,000 clones; about two thirds occur once, and the top ten carry around an eighth. This CDR3 has 13 amino acids. Trimming took 5 bases from V and 4 from J, leaving 12 bases between them.

The V gene is TRBV12-3 or TRBV12-4, the J gene TRBJ2-7, with a possible D match to TRBD1 (5 bases). The sequencing input was peripheral blood. This receptor was obtained from a woman aged 80 or over with acute or convalescent COVID-19. Here the CDR3 DNA reads TGTGCCAGCAGTACCCCCAGGGATTACGAGCAGTACTTC. The encoded protein is CASSTPRDYEQYF.